These T cell receptor beta chains were read from a single sample in a study of blood T cell repertoires in COVID-19. The repertoire was sequenced with immunoSEQ multiplex PCR; TCRdb's copy has only in-frame clones and lacks some. The table includes 300,000 to 400,000 clones, around nine tenths detected once. Sequences were obtained from PBMCs or T cells enriched from blood (not recorded which). All receptors come from a young woman who had recovered from COVID-19. The CDR3 runs from the conserved cysteine through the conserved F or W. The D gene is left open where the match is weak. Clone size is shown for a subset of rows, as once, few, many or a class of expanded clone.

CASSLDSVGGSGGYTF	TGTGCCAGCAGCTTAGATTCGGTTGGCGGGTCTGGTGGCTACACCTTC	TRBV7-9	TRBJ1-2	NA	NA
CASMFVSNQPQHF	TGTGCCAGCATGTTCGTTAGCAATCAGCCCCAGCATTTT	TRBV2	TRBJ1-5	NA	NA
CASSNVEGGEQYF	TGTGCCAGTAGTAATGTGGAAGGCGGGGAGCAGTACTTC	TRBV19	TRBJ2-7	few	NA
CASSVVPFTGGAGYGYTF	TGTGCCAGCAGCGTAGTTCCCTTCACAGGGGGCGCCGGCTATGGCTACACCTTC	TRBV9	TRBJ1-2	NA	TRBD1
CASSLTGGTDTQYF	TGTGCCAGCAGCCTGACCGGGGGCACAGATACGCAGTATTTT	TRBV7-3	TRBJ2-3	once	NA
CASSLGGLAGNSYPYEQYF	TGCGCCAGCAGCTTGGGCGGACTAGCGGGAAACTCTTATCCCTACGAGCAGTACTTC	TRBV5-1	TRBJ2-7	NA	TRBD2
CAWSVPLAGTDTQYF	TGTGCCTGGAGTGTACCACTAGCGGGAACAGATACGCAGTATTTT	TRBV30	TRBJ2-3	NA	TRBD2
CASSEAEGGRHGNTIYF	TGTGCCAGCAGTGAAGCGGAGGGGGGGCGCCATGGAAACACCATATATTTT	TRBV6-1	TRBJ1-3	once	NA
CASSLQDSESPLHF	TGTGCCAGCAGCTTACAGGACTCCGAATCACCCCTCCACTTT	TRBV7-8	TRBJ1-6	NA	NA
CHSEGGFSSYNEQFF	TGTCACAGCGAGGGAGGCTTTAGCTCCTACAATGAGCAGTTCTTC	TRBV9	TRBJ2-1	once	NA
CASSQNTGELFF	TGTGCCAGCAGCCAGAACACCGGGGAGCTGTTTTTT	TRBV5-6	TRBJ2-2	once	NA
CASSSYGQGGELFF	TGTGCCAGCAGCTCTTATGGACAGGGCGGGGAGCTGTTTTTT	TRBV11-2	TRBJ2-2	NA	TRBD1
CASSFRAGYTF	TGTGCCAGCAGCTTTAGAGCGGGCTACACCTTC	TRBV5-6	TRBJ1-2	NA	NA
CASSDGGGDTQYF	TGCGCCAGCAGTGACGGGGGAGGAGATACGCAGTATTTT	TRBV10-1	TRBJ2-3	once	NA
CAISGSGQVPTLHF	TGTGCCATCAGTGGTTCAGGACAGGTTCCCACCCTCCACTTT	TRBV10-3	TRBJ1-6	NA	TRBD1
CASSSWTGGSGNTIYF	TGTGCCAGCAGTTCCTGGACAGGGGGCTCTGGAAACACCATATATTTT	TRBV6-5	TRBJ1-3	NA	TRBD1
CASSYSRQGREKLFF	TGTGCCAGCAGTTACTCGCGACAGGGACGTGAAAAACTGTTTTTT	TRBV6-5	TRBJ1-4	NA	TRBD1
CASSVGQGESAFF	TGTGCCAGTAGTGTCGGACAGGGCGAATCGGCTTTCTTT	TRBV19	TRBJ1-1	few	TRBD1
CASSTRDRGNTEAFF	TGTGCCAGCAGCACCCGGGACAGAGGGAACACTGAAGCTTTCTTT	TRBV7-2	TRBJ1-1	NA	TRBD1
CSVVGAGGNTEAFF	TGCAGCGTTGTGGGGGCAGGGGGCAACACTGAAGCTTTCTTT	TRBV29-1	TRBJ1-1	NA	TRBD1
CATSTMLAEQYF	TGTGCCACCAGCACGATGTTGGCCGAGCAGTACTTC	TRBV15	TRBJ2-7	NA	NA
CASSLLDRVAYGYTF	TGCGCCAGCAGCTTGCTGGACAGGGTAGCCTATGGCTACACCTTC	TRBV5-1	TRBJ1-2	NA	TRBD1
CASSFGQDLMNTEAFF	TGTGCCAGCAGCTTTGGACAGGACTTGATGAACACTGAAGCTTTCTTT	TRBV7-6	TRBJ1-1	NA	TRBD1
CASSDLGQGYGYTF	TGTGCCAGCAGCGATCTAGGACAGGGCTATGGCTACACCTTC	TRBV5-4	TRBJ1-2	once	TRBD1
CSASPPVGGLETQYF	TGCAGTGCTAGTCCCCCCGTCGGGGGACTAGAGACCCAGTACTTC	TRBV20-1	TRBJ2-5	few	NA
CASSRQGSEQYF	TGTGCCAGCAGCCGACAGGGTAGCGAGCAGTACTTC	TRBV11-2	TRBJ2-7	few	TRBD1
CATSTKNSGTGHRAFF	TGTGCCACCAGCACAAAGAACAGCGGGACAGGCCATCGAGCTTTCTTT	TRBV15	TRBJ1-1	NA	TRBD1
CASRRTGELFF	TGTGCCAGCCGCAGAACCGGGGAGCTGTTTTTT	TRBV12-3/TRBV12-4	TRBJ2-2	NA	NA
CASSLTGQGLNEQFF	TGCGCCAGCAGCTTGACGGGACAGGGTCTAAATGAGCAGTTCTTC	TRBV5-1	TRBJ2-1	NA	TRBD1
CASSSPRGGGETQYF	TGTGCCAGCAGCTCCCCCCGGGGTGGTGGAGAGACCCAGTACTTC	TRBV4-2	TRBJ2-5	once	NA
CAISDPKKARRAEAFF	TGTGCCATCAGTGACCCGAAAAAAGCTCGGAGGGCTGAAGCTTTCTTT	TRBV10-3	TRBJ1-1	NA	NA
CSVEAGRYREQYF	TGCAGCGTTGAGGCAGGGCGGTACCGCGAGCAGTACTTC	TRBV29-1	TRBJ2-7	NA	NA
CASSDRGPYEQYF	TGTGCCAGCTCTGACAGGGGGCCCTACGAGCAGTACTTC	TRBV3-1/TRBV3-2	TRBJ2-7	NA	TRBD1
CASSTRTSGGSANTGELFF	TGTGCCAGCAGCACCCGGACTAGCGGGGGGTCCGCGAACACCGGGGAGCTGTTTTTT	TRBV11-2	TRBJ2-2	NA	TRBD2
CASSIGQLHNQPQHF	TGTGCCAGTAGTATAGGACAACTCCACAATCAGCCCCAGCATTTT	TRBV19	TRBJ1-5	once	NA